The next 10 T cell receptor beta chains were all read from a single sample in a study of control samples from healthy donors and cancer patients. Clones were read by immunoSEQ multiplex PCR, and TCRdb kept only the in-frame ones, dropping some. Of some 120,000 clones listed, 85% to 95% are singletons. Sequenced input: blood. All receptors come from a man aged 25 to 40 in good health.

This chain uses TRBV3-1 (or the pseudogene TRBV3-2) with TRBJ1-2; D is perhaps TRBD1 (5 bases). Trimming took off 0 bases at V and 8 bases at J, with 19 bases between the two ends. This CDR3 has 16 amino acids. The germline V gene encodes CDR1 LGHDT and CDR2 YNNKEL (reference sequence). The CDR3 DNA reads TGTGCCAGCAGCCAAGATTTGGGACCGCGACGGGGGGGCTACACCTTC. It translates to CASSQDLGPRRGGYTF.

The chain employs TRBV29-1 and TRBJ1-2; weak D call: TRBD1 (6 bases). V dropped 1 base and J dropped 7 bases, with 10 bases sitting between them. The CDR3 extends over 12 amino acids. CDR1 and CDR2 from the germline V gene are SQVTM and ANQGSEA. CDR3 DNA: TGCAGCGTTGAAGGAAAGGGGGGTGGCTACACCTTC. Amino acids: CSVEGKGGGYTF.

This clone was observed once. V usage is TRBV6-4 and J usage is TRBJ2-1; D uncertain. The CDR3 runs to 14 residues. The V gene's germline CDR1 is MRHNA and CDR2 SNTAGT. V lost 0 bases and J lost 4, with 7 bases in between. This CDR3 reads CASSDSAGYNEQFF. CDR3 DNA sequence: TGTGCCAGCAGTGACTCGGCCGGATACAATGAGCAGTTCTTC.

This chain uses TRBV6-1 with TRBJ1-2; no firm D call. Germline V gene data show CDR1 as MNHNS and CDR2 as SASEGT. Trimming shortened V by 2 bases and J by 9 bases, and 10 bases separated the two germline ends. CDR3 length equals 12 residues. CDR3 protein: CASSENRVSYTF. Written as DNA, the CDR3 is TGTGCCAGCAGTGAAAATAGGGTTAGCTACACCTTC.

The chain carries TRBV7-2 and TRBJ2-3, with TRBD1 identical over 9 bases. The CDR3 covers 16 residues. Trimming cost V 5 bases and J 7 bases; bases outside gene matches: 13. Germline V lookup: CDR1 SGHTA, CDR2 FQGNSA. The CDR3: CASSPPSGTGKHTQYF. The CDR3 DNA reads TGTGCCAGCAGCCCCCCCAGCGGGACAGGGAAGCATACGCAGTATTTT.

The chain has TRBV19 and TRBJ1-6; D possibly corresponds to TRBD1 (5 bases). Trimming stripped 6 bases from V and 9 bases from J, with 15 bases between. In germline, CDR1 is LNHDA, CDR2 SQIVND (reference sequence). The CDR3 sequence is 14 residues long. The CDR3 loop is CASRKGGAGSPLHF. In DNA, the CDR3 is TGTGCCAGTAGGAAAGGAGGGGCGGGTTCACCCCTCCACTTT.

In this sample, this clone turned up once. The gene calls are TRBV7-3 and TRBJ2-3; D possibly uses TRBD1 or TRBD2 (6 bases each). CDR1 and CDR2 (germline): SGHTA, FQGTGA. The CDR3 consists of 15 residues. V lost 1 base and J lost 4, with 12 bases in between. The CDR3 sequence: CASSLIGGRSDTQYF. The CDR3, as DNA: TGTGCCAGCAGCTTAATCGGGGGCCGGTCAGATACGCAGTATTTT.

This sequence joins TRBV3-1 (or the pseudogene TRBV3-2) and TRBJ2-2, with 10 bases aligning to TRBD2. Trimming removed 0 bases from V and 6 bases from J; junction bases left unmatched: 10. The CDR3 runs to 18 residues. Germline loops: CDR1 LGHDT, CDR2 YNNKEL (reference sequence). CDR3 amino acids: CASSQDRSGGESSGELFF. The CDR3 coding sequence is TGTGCCAGCAGCCAAGATAGAAGCGGGGGGGAATCTTCCGGGGAGCTGTTTTTT.

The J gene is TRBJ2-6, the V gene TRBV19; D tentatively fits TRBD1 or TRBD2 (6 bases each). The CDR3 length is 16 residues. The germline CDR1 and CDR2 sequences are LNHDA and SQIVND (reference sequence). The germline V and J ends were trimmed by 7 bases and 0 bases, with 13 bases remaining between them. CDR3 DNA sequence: TGTGCCAGTAAAAGAGGGGGGTCCTCTGGGGCCAACGTCCTGACTTTC. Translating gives CASKRGGSSGANVLTF.

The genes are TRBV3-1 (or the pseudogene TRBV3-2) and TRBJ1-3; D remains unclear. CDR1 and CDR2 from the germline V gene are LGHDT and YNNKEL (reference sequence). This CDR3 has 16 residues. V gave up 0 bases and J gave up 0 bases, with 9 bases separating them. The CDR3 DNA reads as TGTGCCAGCAGCCAAGAAGGGTCACTCTCTGGAAACACCATATATTTT. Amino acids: CASSQEGSLSGNTIYF.